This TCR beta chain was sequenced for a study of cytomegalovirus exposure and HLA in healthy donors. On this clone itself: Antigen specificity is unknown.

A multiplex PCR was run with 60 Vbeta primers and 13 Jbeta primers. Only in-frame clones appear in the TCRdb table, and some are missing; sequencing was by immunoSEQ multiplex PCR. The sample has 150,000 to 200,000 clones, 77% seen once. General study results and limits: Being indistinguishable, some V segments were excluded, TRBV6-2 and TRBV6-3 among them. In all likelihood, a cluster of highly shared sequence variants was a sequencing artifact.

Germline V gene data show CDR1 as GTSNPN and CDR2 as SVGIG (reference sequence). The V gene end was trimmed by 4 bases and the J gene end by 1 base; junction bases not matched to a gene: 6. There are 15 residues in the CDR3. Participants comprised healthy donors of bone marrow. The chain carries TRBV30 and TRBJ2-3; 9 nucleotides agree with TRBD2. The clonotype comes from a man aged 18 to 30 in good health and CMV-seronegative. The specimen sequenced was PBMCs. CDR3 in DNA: TGTGCCTGGAAGTTGGTAGCGGGGGGCACAGATACGCAGTATTTT. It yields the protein CAWKLVAGGTDTQYF.